Following are 27 T cell receptor beta chains from one sample sequenced in a study of technical replicates of blood from a handful of donors (TCRdb year 2017). The library was made by the immunoSEQ multiplex PCR assay. The source is immuneACCESS, and TCRdb retained only in-frame sequences with V and J called. Part of the clones is not carried over; for the studies checked, unresolved V genes explain less than half of this, and the remainder is unexplained. This sample holds approximately 70,000 clones; more than 90% were observed only once. The biggest ten clones account for approximately 0.4% of the sample. Sequenced material: T cells isolated from PBMCs. These receptors all stem from a human donor in good health.

The chain links TRBV13 to TRBJ2-1; maybe TRBD2 (7 bases). Between the trimmed V and J ends, which lost 6 bases and 9 bases, there was a span of 27 bases. In germline, CDR1 is PRHDT, CDR2 FYEKMQ (reference sequence). The CDR3 length is 17 residues. The CDR3 DNA follows: TGTGCCAGCAGGGGTAGGGGGACCGGGAGCGGGATCAGTGAGCAGTTCTTC. Amino acid sequence: CASRGRGTGSGISEQFF.

The CDR3: CASSLAQTRGTNEKLFF. CDR3 DNA: TGCGCCAGCAGCTTGGCCCAGACTCGGGGGACTAATGAAAAACTGTTTTTT. The rearrangement joins TRBV5-1 to TRBJ1-4; weak D call: TRBD1 (5 bases). The V end was cut by 0 bases, the J end by 2 bases, with 14 bases between. This CDR3 comprises 17 residues. CDR1 and CDR2 (germline): SGHRS, YFSETQ.

The chain recombines TRBV27 with TRBJ1-2, with 8 nucleotides matching TRBD1. V lost 3 bases to trimming and J lost 7 bases; unmatched junction nucleotides: 10. Germline V gene lookup returns CDR1 MNHEY and CDR2 SMNVEV (reference sequence). This CDR3 is 15 amino acids long. The CDR3 spells CASSFQPDRVGGYTF. CDR3 in DNA: TGTGCCAGCAGTTTCCAGCCGGACAGGGTCGGTGGCTACACCTTC.

The V and J genes are TRBV28 and TRBJ2-7; possible D gene TRBD2, 6 bases. The germline CDR1 and CDR2 sequences are MDHEN and SYDVKM. CDR3 length equals 14 residues. The germline V and J ends were trimmed by 3 bases and 2 bases, with 11 bases remaining between them. This chain's CDR3 is CASSFEGGAYEQYF. In nucleotides, the CDR3 is TGTGCCAGCAGTTTCGAGGGAGGTGCCTACGAGCAGTACTTC.

The chain combines TRBV4-3 with TRBJ2-7, with a possible D match to TRBD2 (6 bases). With 0 bases removed from V and 4 bases from J, the gap between germline ends came to 16 bases. CDR3 length: 16 residues. Germline lookup yields CDR1 LGHNA and CDR2 YSLEER. CDR3 nucleotides: TGCGCCAGCAGCCAAGATTTGAGCGGGCCAAGATACGAGCAGTACTTC. Translated, it gives CASSQDLSGPRYEQYF.

The chain links TRBV27 to TRBJ1-2; TRBD1 matches 12 bases. The CDR3 is 14 residues long. Germline CDR1 MNHEY, CDR2 SMNVEV (reference sequence). The V gene end was trimmed by 6 bases and the J gene end by 5 bases; junction bases not matched to a gene: 4. Here the CDR3 DNA reads TGTGCCAGCAGGGGGACAGGGGGCGCGTATGGCTACACCTTC. Translated, it gives CASRGTGGAYGYTF.

The count of this clone is one. This chain uses TRBV5-4 with TRBJ1-2; 7 nucleotides line up with TRBD1. The CDR3 length is 14 residues. The V segment lost 1 base and the J segment 3 bases; nucleotides outside the gene matches: 3. The germline V gene has CDR1 SGHNT and CDR2 YYREEE (reference sequence). CDR3 nucleotide sequence: TGTGCCAGCAGCTTGCCCAGGGGGGACTATGGCTACACCTTC. This translates into CASSLPRGDYGYTF. Full variable domain (rest looked up from reference TRBV5-4 and TRBJ1-2): ETGVTQSPTHLIKTRGQQVTLRCSSQSGHNTVSWYQQALGQGPQFIFQYYREEENGRGNFPPRFSGLQFPNYSSELNVNALELDDSALYLCASSLPRGDYGYTFGSGTRLTVV.

The rearrangement links TRBV15 to TRBJ1-5; D remains ambiguous. Trimming took off 8 bases at V and 0 bases at J, with 8 bases between the two ends. Germline V CDR1 and CDR2: LNHNV, YYDKDF (reference sequence). The CDR3 runs 13 residues. CDR3 sequence (DNA): TGTGCCACCCAGGAAGATAGCAATCAGCCCCAGCATTTT. Translated: CATQEDSNQPQHF.

The rearrangement uses TRBV28 and TRBJ1-2; 12 nucleotides match TRBD1. The length of the CDR3 is 15 residues. J was trimmed by 8 bases and V by 5 bases; bases with no gene match: 9. Germline assignment: CDR1 MDHEN and CDR2 SYDVKM. The DNA of the CDR3 is TGTGCCAGCAGTAATGTGGGACAGGGGGCGTCAGGCTACACCTTC. This encodes CASSNVGQGASGYTF.

The chain is built from TRBV30 and TRBJ1-3; no firm D call. This CDR3 is 12 amino acids long. Trimming took 0 bases from V and 4 from J, leaving 4 bases between them. The V gene's germline CDR1 is GTSNPN and CDR2 SVGIG (reference sequence). The CDR3 DNA reads as TGTGCCTGGAGTGTACAAGGAAACACCATATATTTT. This encodes CAWSVQGNTIYF.

This chain connects TRBV27 to TRBJ1-2; 9 bases match TRBD1. This CDR3 contains 16 residues. Germline V lookup: CDR1 MNHEY, CDR2 SMNVEV (reference sequence). Trimming took 5 bases from V and 5 from J; bases not matched to a gene: 12. The DNA of the CDR3 is TGTGCCAGCAGTCCCCACATACAGGGGGCCGGATATGGCTACACCTTC. Translating gives CASSPHIQGAGYGYTF.

V is TRBV11-2 and J is TRBJ2-5; D gene ambiguous. Germline values: CDR1 SGHAT, CDR2 FQNNGV. Trimming stripped 1 base from V and 5 bases from J, with 5 bases between. CDR3 size: 12 residues. The CDR3 here is CASSLGVETQYF. The CDR3 region has the DNA TGTGCCAGCAGCTTAGGAGTGGAGACCCAGTACTTC.

V and J are TRBV2 and TRBJ1-3, with 8 positions matching TRBD1. V lost 1 base and J lost 10; bases outside the gene matches: 6. The germline CDR1 and CDR2 sequences are SNHLY and FYNNEI. The CDR3 covers 14 residues. CDR3: CASSEVGQGWTIYF. Here the CDR3 DNA reads TGTGCCAGCAGTGAAGTCGGACAGGGTTGGACCATATATTTT.

This clone has only one observation. V gene TRBV27 combines with J gene TRBJ2-1; TRBD2 matches at 13 bases. With V trimmed by 2 bases and J by 2 bases, 12 bases remained unmatched. Germline CDR1 MNHEY, CDR2 SMNVEV (reference sequence). The CDR3 covers 20 residues. DNA for the CDR3: TGTGCCAGCAGTTTAGAACCTCGTAGACTAGCGGGAGGTCCCTACAATGAGCAGTTCTTC. Encoded protein: CASSLEPRRLAGGPYNEQFF.

The chain recombines TRBV18 with TRBJ1-4, with D possibly matching TRBD1 (5 bases). V dropped 6 bases and J dropped 0 bases, with 17 bases sitting between them. The CDR3 is 17 residues long. Germline values: CDR1 KGHSH, CDR2 LQKENI. CDR3 loop: CASSETDLVSTNEKLFF. DNA for the CDR3: TGTGCCAGCTCCGAGACAGATTTGGTGTCAACTAATGAAAAACTGTTTTTT.

The chain combines TRBV7-9 with TRBJ2-7, with 12 bases matching TRBD2. The junction had 10 bases not matched to a gene; V was cut back by 4 bases and J by 0 bases. CDR3 length equals 18 residues. CDR1 is SEHNR, CDR2 FQNEAQ, per germline (reference sequence). This CDR3 is CASSSPLGLAGASYEQYF. CDR3 in DNA: TGTGCCAGCAGCTCGCCCCTGGGACTAGCGGGCGCCTCCTACGAGCAGTACTTC. The full variable domain, in which reference TRBV7-9 and TRBJ2-7 provide the parts outside the CDR3, is DTGVSQNPRHKITKRGQNVTFRCDPISEHNRLYWYRQTLGQGPEFLTYFQNEAQLEKSRLLSDRFSAERPKGSFSTLEIQRTEQGDSAMYLCASSSPLGLAGASYEQYFGPGTRLTVT.

The chain joins TRBV5-1 to TRBJ2-7; 10 bases are a match to TRBD2. The germline CDR1 and CDR2 sequences are SGHRS and YFSETQ. This CDR3 is built from 18 residues. V shed 0 bases, J shed 4 bases, and the junction held 13 bases outside the gene matches. The CDR3 DNA reads TGCGCCAGCAGCTTGGAGAGCGGGAGGGGCCGCGGGAGGTACGAGCAGTACTTC. This encodes CASSLESGRGRGRYEQYF. The full variable domain, in which reference TRBV5-1 and TRBJ2-7 provide the parts outside the CDR3, is KAGVTQTPRYLIKTRGQQVTLSCSPISGHRSVSWYQQTPGQGLQFLFEYFSETQRNKGNFPGRFSGRQFSNSRSEMNVSTLELGDSALYLCASSLESGRGRGRYEQYFGPGTRLTVT.

In nucleotides, the CDR3 is TGTGCCAGCAGCCGTACGGTAGGGACAGGGGCAAATGAGCAGTTCTTC. This codes for CASSRTVGTGANEQFF. The rearrangement uses TRBV6-4 and TRBJ2-1; 10 bases map to TRBD1. Germline CDR1 MRHNA, CDR2 SNTAGT. Losses at the gene ends were 6 bases for V and 7 bases for J; bases not matched to a gene: 12. The CDR3 is 16 residues long.

The chain is built from TRBV2 and TRBJ1-2; a possible D gene is TRBD1 (5 bases). Germline-derived CDR1 and CDR2 are SNHLY and FYNNEI. This CDR3 spans 12 amino acids. Trimming stripped 9 bases from V and 8 bases from J, with 16 bases between. The DNA of the CDR3 is TGTGCCAGGGGCGGGCAGGGAGGAGGCTACACCTTC. Translated, it gives CARGGQGGGYTF.

The rearrangement uses TRBV7-2 and TRBJ1-3; D is ambiguous. Trimming left V 5 bases short and J 1 base short, with 9 bases between. The CDR3 contains 14 residues. Germline CDR1 SGHTA, CDR2 FQGNSA. CDR3 DNA sequence: TGTGCCAGCAGCCGCGACTTTTCTGGAAACACCATATATTTT. As protein: CASSRDFSGNTIYF.

The chain links TRBV9 to TRBJ1-1; D might be TRBD1 (5 bases). The germline V gene encodes CDR1 SGDLS and CDR2 YYNGEE. The CDR3 has 16 residues. The V and J ends lost 3 bases and 5 bases respectively, with 20 bases between them. The CDR3 sequence is CASSAGQKGRRTEAFF. Here the CDR3 DNA reads TGTGCCAGCAGCGCCGGACAAAAAGGACGGCGAACTGAAGCTTTCTTT. The entire variable domain, with the rest obtained from reference TRBV9 and TRBJ1-1, is as follows: DSGVTQTPKHLITATGQRVTLRCSPRSGDLSVYWYQQSLDQGLQFLIQYYNGEERAKGNILERFSAQQFPDLHSELNLSSLELGDSALYFCASSAGQKGRRTEAFFGQGTRLTVV.

The genes are TRBV18 and TRBJ1-5; D unresolved. The V and J ends lost 3 bases and 10 bases respectively, with 13 bases between them. Germline V gives CDR1 KGHSH, CDR2 LQKENI. This CDR3 is built from 13 residues. CDR3 sequence: CASSPSRSVPQHF. In DNA, the CDR3 is TGTGCCAGCTCACCCTCGAGGTCCGTTCCCCAGCATTTT.

This rearrangement joins TRBV7-6 to TRBJ2-5, with D maybe TRBD2 (6 bases). CDR3 length equals 17 residues. Germline V gene data show CDR1 as SGHVS and CDR2 as FNYEAQ. The germline V and J ends were trimmed by 5 bases and 2 bases, with 21 bases remaining between them. CDR3 nucleotides: TGTGCCAGCAGCCTTCGGGGGACCTCGTCATTTCAAGAGACCCAGTACTTC. This translates into CASSLRGTSSFQETQYF.

The rearrangement uses TRBV6-1 and TRBJ1-4, with D perhaps matching TRBD1 (5 bases). V shed 2 bases and J shed 7 bases, with 11 bases lying between them. Germline loops: CDR1 MNHNS, CDR2 SASEGT. This CDR3 is 14 amino acids long. CDR3 nucleotide sequence: TGTGCCAGCAGTGAACCAGGGTTGGGTGAAAAACTGTTTTTT. This codes for CASSEPGLGEKLFF.

The rearrangement links TRBV7-2 to TRBJ2-5, with D possibly being TRBD2 (5 bases). CDR1 and CDR2 (germline): SGHTA, FQGNSA. V was pared by 5 bases and J by 5 bases, with 18 bases between. The CDR3 is made up of 15 amino acids. The CDR3 is CASSRDGRSGETQYF. The CDR3 DNA reads TGTGCCAGCAGCCGTGACGGACGTTCGGGGGAGACCCAGTACTTC.

This clone was picked up one time. The chain recombines TRBV5-1 with TRBJ1-2, with D perhaps TRBD1 (5 bases). Trimming removed 4 bases from V and 5 bases from J, with 9 bases in between. CDR3 length equals 12 residues. The germline V gene encodes CDR1 SGHRS and CDR2 YFSETQ. CDR3 residues: CASSQPGYGYTF. The DNA for the CDR3 is TGCGCCAGCAGCCAACCAGGGTATGGCTACACCTTC.

The V call is TRBV9, the J call TRBJ1-3, with 8 bases fitting TRBD1. Germline trimming cut 0 bases from V and 4 bases from J; bases unmatched to any gene: 3. Looked up from germline, CDR1 is SGDLS and CDR2 is YYNGEE. The CDR3 has 15 amino acids. CDR3 sequence: CASSVETGAGNTIYF. In DNA, the CDR3 is TGTGCCAGCAGCGTAGAGACAGGGGCCGGAAACACCATATATTTT.